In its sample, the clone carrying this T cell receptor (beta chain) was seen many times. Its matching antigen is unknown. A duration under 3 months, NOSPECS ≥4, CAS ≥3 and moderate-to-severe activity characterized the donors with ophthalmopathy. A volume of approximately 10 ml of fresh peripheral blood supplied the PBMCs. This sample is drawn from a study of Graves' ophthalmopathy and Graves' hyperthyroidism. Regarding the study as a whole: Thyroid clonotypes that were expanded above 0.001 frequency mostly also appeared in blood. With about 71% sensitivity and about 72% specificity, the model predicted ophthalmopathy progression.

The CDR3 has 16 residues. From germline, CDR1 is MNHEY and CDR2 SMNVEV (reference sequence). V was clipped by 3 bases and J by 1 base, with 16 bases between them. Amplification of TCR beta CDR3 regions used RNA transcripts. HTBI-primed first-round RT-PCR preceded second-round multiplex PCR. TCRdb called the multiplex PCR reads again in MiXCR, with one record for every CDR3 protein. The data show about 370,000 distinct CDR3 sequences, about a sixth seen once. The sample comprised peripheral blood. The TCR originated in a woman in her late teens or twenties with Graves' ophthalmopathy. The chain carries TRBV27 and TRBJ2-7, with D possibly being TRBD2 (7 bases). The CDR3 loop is CASSFLGGTPSYEQYF. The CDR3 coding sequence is TGTGCCAGCAGTTTCCTCGGGGGGACACCGTCCTACGAGCAGTACTTC.